This T cell receptor beta chain stems from a study of CDR3 diversity in severe acne (dated by TCRdb to the late 2010s). Receptors were amplified or captured by PCR. The instrument given in TCRdb is Illumina HiSeq 2000. Using fastp trimming at Q25 and MiXCR clonotype assembly, TCRdb reanalyzed the public sequencing data and kept in-frame beta chains. Each CDR3 protein gets just one entry, which takes the most common genes and DNA from the rows behind it. The table for this sample lists under 95,000 distinct CDR3 sequences; 45% to 50% of them were counted only once. Around a tenth of the sample goes to the ten largest clones. Comment on this clonotype: Its antigen has not been determined. Base qualities are not provided; no much larger clone lies one nucleotide away.

The clonotype comes from a male donor in good health, serving as a control. Sequenced: blood.

The nucleotide sequence reads TGCAGCGTTGCACCGGGACTAGCGGGGGAGCTGTTTTTT. The resulting protein is CSVAPGLAGELFF. Recombination connected TRBV29-1 to TRBJ2-2, and 10 bases in between align with TRBD2. CDR1 and CDR2, looked up from the germline V gene, are SQVTM and ANQGSEA. Ends trimmed: V by 4 bases, J by 8 bases; bases unmatched to a gene: 4. The CDR3 holds 13 amino acids from the cysteine to the phenylalanine. The only DNA kept is the CDR3, 39 bases in frame from the first base.